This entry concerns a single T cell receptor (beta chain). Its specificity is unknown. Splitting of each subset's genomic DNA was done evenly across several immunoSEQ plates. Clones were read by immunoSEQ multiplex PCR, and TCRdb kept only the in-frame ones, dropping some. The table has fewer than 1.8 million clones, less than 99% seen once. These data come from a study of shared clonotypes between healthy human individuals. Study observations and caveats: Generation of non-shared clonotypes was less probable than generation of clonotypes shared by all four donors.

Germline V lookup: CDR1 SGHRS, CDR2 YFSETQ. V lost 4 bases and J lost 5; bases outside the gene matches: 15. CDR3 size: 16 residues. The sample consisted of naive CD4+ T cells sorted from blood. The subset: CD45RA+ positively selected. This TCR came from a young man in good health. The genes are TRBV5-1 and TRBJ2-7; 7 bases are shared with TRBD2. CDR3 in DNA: TGCGCCAGCAGCCCTTACTCGGGCGGGAGTCCCAACGAGCAGTACTTC. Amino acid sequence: CASSPYSGGSPNEQYF.